The present entry profiles one T cell receptor (beta chain) with its context. The data derive from a study of cytomegalovirus exposure and HLA in healthy donors. Measured with immunoSEQ multiplex PCR; TCRdb has only the in-frame clones, and not every one. Here the sample spans over 100,000 clones, roughly 87% being singletons. Material for sequencing was PBMCs. The receptor was derived from a young woman in good health and CMV-seronegative.

The CDR3 DNA follows: TGTGCCAGCAGTCCCACGACAGGGAGGTATGGCTACACCTTC. Its translation is CASSPTTGRYGYTF. The gene calls are TRBV2 and TRBJ1-2, with 7 bases aligning to TRBD1. J lost 5 bases, V lost 5 bases, and 8 bases had no gene match. The CDR3 totals 14 residues. The V gene's germline CDR1 is SNHLY and CDR2 FYNNEI.